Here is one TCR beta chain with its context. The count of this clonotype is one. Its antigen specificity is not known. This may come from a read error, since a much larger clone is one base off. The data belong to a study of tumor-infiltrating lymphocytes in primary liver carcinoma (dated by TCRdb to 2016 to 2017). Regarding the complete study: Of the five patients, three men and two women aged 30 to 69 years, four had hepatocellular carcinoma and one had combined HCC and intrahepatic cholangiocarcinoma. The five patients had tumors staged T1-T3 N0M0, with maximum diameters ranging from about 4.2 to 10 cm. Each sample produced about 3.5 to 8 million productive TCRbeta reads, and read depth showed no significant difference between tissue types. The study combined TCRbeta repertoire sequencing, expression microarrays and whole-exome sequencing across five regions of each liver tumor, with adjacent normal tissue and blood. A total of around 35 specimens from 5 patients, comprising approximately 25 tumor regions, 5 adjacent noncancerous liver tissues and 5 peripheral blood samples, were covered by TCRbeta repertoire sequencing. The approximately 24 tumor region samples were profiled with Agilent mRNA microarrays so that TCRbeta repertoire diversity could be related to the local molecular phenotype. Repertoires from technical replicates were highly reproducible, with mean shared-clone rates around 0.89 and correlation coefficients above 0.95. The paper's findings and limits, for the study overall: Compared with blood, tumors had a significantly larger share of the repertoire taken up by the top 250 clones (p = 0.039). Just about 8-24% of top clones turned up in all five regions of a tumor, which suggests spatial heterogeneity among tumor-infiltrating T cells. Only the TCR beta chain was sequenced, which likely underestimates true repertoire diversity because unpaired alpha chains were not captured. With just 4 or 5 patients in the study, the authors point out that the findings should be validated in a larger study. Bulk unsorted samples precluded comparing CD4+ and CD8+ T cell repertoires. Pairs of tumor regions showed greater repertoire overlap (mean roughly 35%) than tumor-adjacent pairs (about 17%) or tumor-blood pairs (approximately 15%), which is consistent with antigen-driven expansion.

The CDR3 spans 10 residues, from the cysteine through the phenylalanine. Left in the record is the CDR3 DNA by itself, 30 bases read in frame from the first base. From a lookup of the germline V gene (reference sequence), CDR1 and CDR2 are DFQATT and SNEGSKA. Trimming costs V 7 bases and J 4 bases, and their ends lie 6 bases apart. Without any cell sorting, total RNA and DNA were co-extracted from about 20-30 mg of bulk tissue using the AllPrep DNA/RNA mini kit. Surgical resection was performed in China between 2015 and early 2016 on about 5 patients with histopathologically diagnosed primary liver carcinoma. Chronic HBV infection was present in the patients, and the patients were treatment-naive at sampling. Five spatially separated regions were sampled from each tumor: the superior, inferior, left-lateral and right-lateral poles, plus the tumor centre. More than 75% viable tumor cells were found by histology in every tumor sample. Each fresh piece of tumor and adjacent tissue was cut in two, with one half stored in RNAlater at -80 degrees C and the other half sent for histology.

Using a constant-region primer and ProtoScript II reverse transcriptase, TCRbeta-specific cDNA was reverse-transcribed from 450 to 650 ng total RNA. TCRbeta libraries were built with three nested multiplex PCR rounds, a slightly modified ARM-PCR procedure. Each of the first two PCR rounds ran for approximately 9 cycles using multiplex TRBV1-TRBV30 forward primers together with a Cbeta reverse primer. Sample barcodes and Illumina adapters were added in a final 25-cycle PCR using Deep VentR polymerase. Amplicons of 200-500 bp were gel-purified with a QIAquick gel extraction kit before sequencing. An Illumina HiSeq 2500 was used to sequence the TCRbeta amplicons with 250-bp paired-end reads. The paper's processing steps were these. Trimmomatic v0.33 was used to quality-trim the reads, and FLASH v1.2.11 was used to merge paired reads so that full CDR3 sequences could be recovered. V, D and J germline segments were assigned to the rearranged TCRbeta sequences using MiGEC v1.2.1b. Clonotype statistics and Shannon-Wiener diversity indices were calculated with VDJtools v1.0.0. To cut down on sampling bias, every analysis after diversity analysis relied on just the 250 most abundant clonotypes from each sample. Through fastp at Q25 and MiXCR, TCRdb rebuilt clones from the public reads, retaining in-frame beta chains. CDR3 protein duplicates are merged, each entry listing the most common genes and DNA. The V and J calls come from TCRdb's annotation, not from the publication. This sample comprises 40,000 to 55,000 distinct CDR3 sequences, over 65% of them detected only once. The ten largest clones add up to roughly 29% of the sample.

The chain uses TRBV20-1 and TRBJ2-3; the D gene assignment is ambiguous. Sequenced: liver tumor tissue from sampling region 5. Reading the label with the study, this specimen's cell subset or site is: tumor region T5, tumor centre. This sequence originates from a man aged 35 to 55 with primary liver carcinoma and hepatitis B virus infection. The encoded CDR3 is CSDRSDTQYF. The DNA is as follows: TGCAGTGATAGGTCAGATACGCAGTATTTT.